The present TCR beta chain was sequenced within a study of blood T cell repertoires in COVID-19. Germline loops: CDR1 SQVTM, CDR2 ANQGSEA. The CDR3 contains 14 residues. V was pared by 4 bases and J by 6 bases, with 6 bases of the junction left unmatched. The table came from immunoSEQ multiplex PCR; TCRdb's copy has only in-frame clones and leaves some out. The data contain over 150,000 clones, about 90% of them singletons. Specimen: peripheral blood. The rearrangement uses TRBV29-1 and TRBJ2-1; 10 bases agree with TRBD2. The TCR originated in a man aged 50 to 60 with acute or convalescent COVID-19. CDR3 in DNA: TGCAGCGTTGCGAGCGGGAGGGGGGGCAATGAGCAGTTCTTC. Translating it yields CSVASGRGGNEQFF.